Below are 10 T cell receptor beta chains sequenced from a single sample in a study of OX40 agonist ivuxolimab in advanced cancers. The library came from the immunoSEQ multiplex PCR assay. TCRdb retrieved this table from immuneACCESS and kept in-frame rearrangements only. Not all clones are present; in checked studies, unresolved V genes account for under half, and no reason is known for the remainder. The sample table records more than 65,000 clones; approximately 85% of these occur just once. 17% of the sample belongs to the ten largest clones. The specimen comprised CD4+ or CD8+ T cells sorted from blood, sampled in a trial of the OX40 agonist ivuxolimab. Receptor source: an adult with an advanced solid tumor such as melanoma, head and neck, liver or kidney cancer.

The CDR3 loop is CASSQTGTSGTNEQFF. In DNA form, the CDR3 reads TGTGCCAGCAGCCAAACCGGGACTAGCGGGACCAATGAGCAGTTCTTC. The rearrangement links TRBV4-2 to TRBJ2-1; TRBD2 matches 13 bases. This CDR3 has 16 residues. V lost 2 bases, J lost 6 bases, and 4 bases stayed unmatched. Germline CDR1 and CDR2: LGHNA and YNFKEQ.

The chain has TRBV5-4 and TRBJ1-6; D remains ambiguous. The CDR3 is 15 amino acids. The germline V and J ends were trimmed by 2 bases and 7 bases, with 13 bases remaining between them. The germline gives CDR1 SGHNT, CDR2 YYREEE (reference sequence). CDR3 nucleotide sequence: TGTGCCAGCAGCTTTCCGGGAGGCCGGAATTCACCCCTCCACTTT. This translates into CASSFPGGRNSPLHF. Looking up the rest from reference TRBV5-4 and TRBJ1-6 gives the full variable domain: ETGVTQSPTHLIKTRGQQVTLRCSSQSGHNTVSWYQQALGQGPQFIFQYYREEENGRGNFPPRFSGLQFPNYSSELNVNALELDDSALYLCASSFPGGRNSPLHFGNGTRLTVT.

The J gene is TRBJ1-4, the V gene TRBV7-2; D remains ambiguous. The CDR3 totals 15 residues. Germline CDR1 and CDR2: SGHTA and FQGNSA. V lost 2 bases, J lost 1 base, and 8 bases lay in between. The DNA for the CDR3 is TGTGCCAGCAGCTTAAAGGCGGGAACTAATGAAAAACTGTTTTTT. Residues: CASSLKAGTNEKLFF.

This chain connects TRBV14 to TRBJ2-7; 9 bases match TRBD1. CDR3 length equals 16 residues. The V segment lost 3 bases and the J segment 2 bases; nucleotides outside the gene matches: 8. Germline loops: CDR1 SGHDN, CDR2 FVKESK. The CDR3 region has the DNA TGTGCCAGCAGCCAGAGGCCGGGACAGGGAACCTACGAGCAGTACTTC. Residues: CASSQRPGQGTYEQYF.

V gene TRBV14 combines with J gene TRBJ1-2; 10 bases are shared with TRBD1. Germline V gene lookup returns CDR1 SGHDN and CDR2 FVKESK. Germline trimming cut 6 bases from V and 4 bases from J; bases unmatched to any gene: 8. The CDR3 has 15 residues. CDR3 sequence (DNA): TGTGCCAGCAGTCGACAGGGGGCGGATCTCTATGGCTACACCTTC. This translates into CASSRQGADLYGYTF.

The rearrangement joins TRBV7-9 to TRBJ1-1; D might be TRBD1 (5 bases). Germline CDR1 and CDR2: SEHNR and FQNEAQ (reference sequence). The V end lost 5 bases, the J end lost 0 bases, and 13 bases lay between the germline ends. CDR3 length: 15 amino acids. CDR3 sequence reads: CASSLNPGMNTEAFF. The CDR3 DNA reads as TGTGCCAGCAGCCTCAACCCAGGGATGAACACTGAAGCTTTCTTT.

V gene TRBV11-1 combines with J gene TRBJ2-7; 8 nucleotides agree with TRBD1. Germline V lookup: CDR1 SGHAT, CDR2 FQDESV (reference sequence). The junction had 3 bases not matched to a gene; V was cut back by 5 bases and J by 6 bases. The CDR3 has 12 amino acids. The CDR3, as DNA: TGTGCCAGCAGCCTAACAGGGGGCGAGCAGTACTTC. It codes for CASSLTGGEQYF.

This clone appeared a few times. The gene calls are TRBV28 and TRBJ1-2, with 7 nucleotides matching TRBD1. CDR1 is MDHEN, CDR2 SYDVKM, per germline. CDR3 length equals 10 residues. With 10 bases clipped from V and 8 bases from J, the junction kept 4 bases outside the gene matches. Written as DNA, the CDR3 is TGTGCCATCTACAGGGGCGGCTACACCTTC. Translated: CAIYRGGYTF.

The CDR3 loop reads CASSIGSGTGLYQPQHF. The CDR3 coding sequence is TGTGCCAGTAGTATAGGTAGTGGGACAGGGCTATATCAGCCCCAGCATTTT. This chain uses TRBV19 with TRBJ1-5, with 9 bases aligning to TRBD1. V dropped 1 base and J dropped 5; count of bases not matched to a gene: 9. Germline V CDR1 and CDR2: LNHDA, SQIVND (reference sequence). This CDR3 contains 17 residues.

The V gene is TRBV5-1, the J gene TRBJ1-1; 8 nucleotides agree with TRBD1. There are 16 residues in the CDR3. V dropped 1 base and J dropped 2; count of bases not matched to a gene: 7. Looked up from germline, CDR1 is SGHRS and CDR2 is YFSETQ. The CDR3 loop reads CASSLNVRGPNTEAFF. Written as DNA, the CDR3 is TGCGCCAGCAGCTTGAACGTCAGGGGGCCTAACACTGAAGCTTTCTTT.